The 18 T cell receptor beta chains given below trace back to one sample, sequenced in a study of high-grade serous ovarian cancer treatment subgroups. Tumor samples were obtained before definitive surgery or chemotherapy. Measured with immunoSEQ multiplex PCR; TCRdb has only the in-frame clones, and not every one. The table includes a few thousand clones, around three quarters detected once. Sequencing was done on a sample of tumor tissue. The source is a human donor with high-grade serous ovarian cancer.

This clone was seen a handful of times. The V call is TRBV4-3, the J call TRBJ2-3; 7 nucleotides line up with TRBD1. CDR1 is LGHNA and CDR2 is YSLEER in the germline V gene. The CDR3 has 15 residues. V trimming: 5 bases; J trimming: 0 bases; junction bases outside the gene matches: 5. CDR3 region: CASSAHRGSTDTQYF. In nucleotides, the CDR3 is TGCGCCAGCAGCGCACACAGGGGAAGCACAGATACGCAGTATTTT.

CDR3 region: CASLPTSGGDYNEQFF. CDR3 bases: TGTGCCAGCCTCCCCACTAGCGGGGGGGACTACAATGAGCAGTTCTTC. This rearrangement joins TRBV7-9 to TRBJ2-1, with TRBD2 identical over 13 bases. The CDR3 sequence is 16 residues long. Per germline, CDR1 SEHNR and CDR2 FQNEAQ (reference sequence). V shed 8 bases, J shed 3 bases, and the junction held 7 bases outside the gene matches.

The V and J genes are TRBV18 and TRBJ1-2, with unresolved D. Germline CDR1 KGHSH, CDR2 LQKENI. V lost 3 bases and J lost 2, with 10 bases in between. This CDR3 is built from 14 residues. CDR3 amino acids: CASSPQDLNYGYTF. In DNA, the CDR3 is TGTGCCAGCTCACCCCAGGACCTAAACTATGGCTACACCTTC.

This CDR3 is CASSLDGGYYGYTF. As DNA, the CDR3 is TGTGCCAGCAGCTTAGATGGGGGATACTATGGCTACACCTTC. The V gene is TRBV7-9, the J gene TRBJ1-2; possible D gene TRBD1, 5 bases. Germline loops: CDR1 SEHNR, CDR2 FQNEAQ (reference sequence). V was cut by 1 base and J by 3 bases, with 9 bases left in between. This CDR3 has 14 amino acids.

This chain connects TRBV15 to TRBJ2-4, with 7 bases identical to TRBD2. The CDR3 runs 15 residues. The germline gives CDR1 LNHNV, CDR2 YYDKDF (reference sequence). V gave up 0 bases and J gave up 8 bases; unmatched junction bases: 7. The DNA of the CDR3 is TGTGCCACCAGCAGAGATATCGGCGCGGGGGACATTCAGTACTTC. Translation gives CATSRDIGAGDIQYF.

This chain links TRBV19 with TRBJ2-7; 7 bases are a match to TRBD1. CDR1 is LNHDA, CDR2 SQIVND, per germline (reference sequence). The CDR3 covers 12 residues. V was clipped by 5 bases and J by 4 bases; unmatched bases: 2. The CDR3 DNA sequence: TGTGCCAGTAGTGAGGGGGCGTACGAGCAGTACTTC. Translated, it gives CASSEGAYEQYF.

The V and J genes are TRBV7-2 and TRBJ1-1; perhaps TRBD1 as D (5 bases). This CDR3 contains 13 residues. The germline V and J ends were trimmed by 5 bases and 4 bases, with 11 bases remaining between them. Germline-derived CDR1 and CDR2 are SGHTA and FQGNSA. CDR3 bases: TGTGCCAGCAGCCAACAGGAAATCACTGAAGCTTTCTTT. Its translation: CASSQQEITEAFF.

The chain combines TRBV27 with TRBJ1-2, with 7 positions matching TRBD1. The junction had 4 bases not matched to a gene; V was cut back by 2 bases and J by 4 bases. Germline V gives CDR1 MNHEY, CDR2 SMNVEV (reference sequence). This CDR3 contains 14 residues. The CDR3 DNA reads as TGTGCCAGCAGTTTAACCAGGGGGGGCTATGGCTACACCTTC. This codes for CASSLTRGGYGYTF.

This chain connects TRBV7-2 to TRBJ1-2, with D maybe TRBD1 (5 bases). The CDR3 is 14 amino acids. Deletions cut 3 bases from V and 8 bases from J, with 16 bases between. Germline loops: CDR1 SGHTA, CDR2 FQGNSA. The CDR3 DNA reads TGTGCCAGCAGCTTCACCGGGACTGGCGAAGGCTACACCTTC. Translated, it gives CASSFTGTGEGYTF.

The chain carries TRBV5-1 and TRBJ1-2; D may be TRBD1 (6 bases). CDR3 length equals 15 residues. With 0 bases removed from V and 2 bases from J, the gap between germline ends came to 11 bases. Germline V gene data show CDR1 as SGHRS and CDR2 as YFSETQ. CDR3 coding DNA: TGCGCCAGCAGCTTGGGGGGGCACGCCAACTATGGCTACACCTTC. Translated: CASSLGGHANYGYTF.

The rearrangement links TRBV9 to TRBJ2-5; tentatively, D is TRBD1 (6 bases). This CDR3 contains 15 residues. Germline lookup yields CDR1 SGDLS and CDR2 YYNGEE. The V end lost 3 bases, the J end lost 3 bases, and 15 bases lay between the germline ends. CDR3 amino acids: CASSGPSWTEETQYF. In nucleotides, the CDR3 is TGTGCCAGCAGCGGACCCTCCTGGACAGAAGAGACCCAGTACTTC.

In this sample, this clone turned up once. This sequence joins TRBV9 and TRBJ1-1; D remains ambiguous. The V end lost 0 bases, the J end lost 1 base, and 7 bases lay between the germline ends. Germline-derived CDR1 and CDR2 are SGDLS and YYNGEE. The CDR3 runs 14 residues. The CDR3 DNA follows: TGTGCCAGCAGCGTAGCCTCAGGGAACACTGAAGCTTTCTTT. Encoded protein: CASSVASGNTEAFF.

The V gene is TRBV6-1, the J gene TRBJ2-1; D possibly matches TRBD1 or TRBD2 (6 bases each). The CDR3 totals 14 residues. Germline CDR1 and CDR2: MNHNS and SASEGT. V lost 7 bases to trimming and J lost 5 bases, with 15 bases between them. The CDR3 DNA sequence: TGTGCCAGCATTGGGGGGCAAAAGCACAATGAGCAGTTCTTC. Translated: CASIGGQKHNEQFF.

This sequence joins TRBV18 and TRBJ1-6; D remains unclear. CDR3 length: 14 amino acids. The ends were cut back, 4 bases at V and 0 bases at J, with 4 bases in the middle. Germline CDR1 is KGHSH and CDR2 is LQKENI. Here the CDR3 reads CASSLDSYNSPLHF. CDR3 DNA sequence: TGTGCCAGCTCACTCGACTCCTATAATTCACCCCTCCACTTT. Complete variable domain (other parts from reference TRBV18 and TRBJ1-6): NAGVMQNPRHLVRRRGQEARLRCSPMKGHSHVYWYRQLPEEGLKFMVYLQKENIIDESGMPKERFSAEFPKEGPSILRIQQVVRGDSAAYFCASSLDSYNSPLHFGNGTRLTVT.

A few counts support this clone. The chain is built from TRBV29-1 and TRBJ2-7; D call uncertain. Germline V gene lookup returns CDR1 SQVTM and CDR2 ANQGSEA. This CDR3 is built from 12 residues. With 5 bases removed from V and 0 bases from J, the gap between germline ends came to 8 bases. In DNA, the CDR3 is TGCAGCGTTACGGCAGACTCCTACGAGCAGTACTTC. Amino acid sequence: CSVTADSYEQYF.

The genes are TRBV7-8 and TRBJ2-3; 9 bases are a match to TRBD2. Per germline, CDR1 SGHVS and CDR2 FQNEAQ. This CDR3 has 16 amino acids. The junction had 9 bases not matched to a gene; V was cut back by 6 bases and J by 2 bases. The CDR3 DNA sequence: TGTGCCAGCAGTGAAGCTAGCGGGGTTACCACAGATACGCAGTATTTT. Protein product: CASSEASGVTTDTQYF. Filled out from reference TRBV7-8 and TRBJ2-3, the complete variable domain reads GAGVSQSPRYKVAKRGQDVALRCDPISGHVSLFWYQQALGQGPEFLTYFQNEAQLDKSGLPSDRFFAERPEGSVSTLKIQRTQQEDSAVYLCASSEASGVTTDTQYFGPGTRLTVL.

The chain recombines TRBV4-2 with TRBJ2-1, with TRBD2 identical over 8 bases. V was pared by 4 bases and J by 3 bases, with 8 bases of the junction left unmatched. This CDR3 is 16 amino acids long. The V gene's germline CDR1 is LGHNA and CDR2 YNFKEQ. CDR3 DNA: TGTGCCAGCAGCCGGGCCCTGGCGGGGGGCTACAATGAGCAGTTCTTC. Protein: CASSRALAGGYNEQFF.

This clone was seen more than once but under ten times. The chain couples TRBV10-3 to TRBJ1-5; D call uncertain. This CDR3 contains 13 residues. V was shortened by 4 bases and J by 5 bases, with 9 bases between the two germline ends. The germline gives CDR1 ENHRY, CDR2 SYGVKD. This chain's CDR3 is CAISGTEDQPQHF. CDR3 nucleotide sequence: TGTGCCATCAGTGGGACTGAGGATCAGCCCCAGCATTTT.